This T cell receptor beta chain was retrieved from a study of OX40 agonist ivuxolimab in advanced cancers. Across the study: Males comprised around 80% of the group, whose mean age was approximately 61 years (range roughly 20 to 85).

Points on this clone: Its antigen is not known.

After removal of 6 bases from V and 2 bases from J, the junction contained 10 bases not matched to a gene. This CDR3 spans 16 amino acids. Germline V gene lookup returns CDR1 SNHLY and CDR2 FYNNEI. Points from the study as a whole: Among the least clonally expanded were partial responders at 0.1-3.0 mg/kg.

Libraries were prepared by immunoSEQ multiplex PCR; TCRdb keeps only in-frame clonotypes and omits some of them. In the table there are around 15,000 clones, approximately 91% of which are singletons. This sample comprised CD4+ or CD8+ T cells sorted from blood, obtained in a trial of the OX40 agonist ivuxolimab. The sequence was collected from an adult with an advanced solid tumor such as melanoma, head and neck, liver or kidney cancer. The gene calls are TRBV2 and TRBJ1-3; TRBD1 aligns across 7 bases. The CDR3 DNA reads as TGTGCCAGCAGCCCCCATGCGAGGGGGCCTGGAAACACCATATATTTT. Amino acid sequence: CASSPHARGPGNTIYF.